Listed below are T cell receptor beta chains from one sample, sequenced in a study of blood T cells in healthy people across ages. MiXCR, applied by TCRdb to the 5' RACE reads, yields one record per CDR3 protein. The table lists around 1,500,000 distinct CDR3 sequences, about 30% of them singletons. Material for sequencing was blood. These receptors all stem from a woman aged 25 to 39 in good health. The CDR3 runs from the conserved cysteine through the conserved F or W. The D gene is left open where the match is weak. The size field is filled for only some rows; it gives once, few, many or a size class.

j_call d_call v_call clone_size cdr3_aa cdr3_nt
TRBJ1-1 . TRBV21-1 once CAGSKGPDTEAFF TGTGCCGGCAGCAAAGGCCCTGATACTGAAGCTTTCTTT
TRBJ2-7 . TRBV20-1 few CSALPFGGEQYF TGCAGTGCCCTCCCCTTTGGGGGCGAGCAGTACTTC
TRBJ2-7 . TRBV20-1 few CSVGRDLGNEQYF TGCAGTGTTGGCAGGGATTTGGGGAACGAGCAGTACTTC
TRBJ1-5 . TRBV30 . CAWSVSGNNQPQHF TGTGCCTGGAGTGTAAGCGGGAACAATCAGCCCCAGCATTTT
TRBJ1-2 . TRBV7-9 few CASGFGGGYTF TGTGCCAGCGGATTTGGGGGTGGCTACACCTTC
TRBJ2-1 TRBD1 TRBV29-1 many CSVEAEQDRAYNEQFF TGCAGCGTTGAGGCAGAACAGGACAGGGCATACAATGAGCAGTTCTTC
TRBJ2-1 TRBD2 TRBV11-3 . CASREGYRSGEQFF TGTGCCAGCCGGGAGGGCTACAGGAGTGGGGAGCAGTTCTTC
TRBJ1-5 . TRBV28 few CASVNQGEVQPQHF TGTGCCAGCGTGAATCAGGGTGAGGTACAGCCCCAGCATTTT
TRBJ2-1 . TRBV29-1 many CSYDYSISYNEQFF TGCAGTTATGACTATTCGATCTCCTACAATGAGCAGTTCTTC
TRBJ1-1 . TRBV3-1 few CASSQRGAGGEAFF TGTGCCAGCAGCCAACGGGGGGCTGGTGGTGAAGCTTTCTTT
TRBJ1-6 TRBD1 TRBV7-3 many CASSSGQGRNSPLHF TGTGCCAGCAGCTCAGGACAGGGCAGGAATTCACCCCTCCACTTT
TRBJ2-7 TRBD1 TRBV2 . CASRVQGATYEQYF TGTGCCAGCAGGGTTCAGGGGGCAACCTACGAGCAGTACTTC
TRBJ2-5 TRBD2 TRBV20-1 . CSAHDWGGQETQYF TGCAGTGCGCACGACTGGGGGGGGCAAGAGACCCAGTACTTC
TRBJ2-7 TRBD1 TRBV7-8 many CASSLVWPTGGLYEQYF TGTGCCAGCAGCTTAGTTTGGCCGACAGGGGGCCTCTACGAGCAGTACTTC
TRBJ2-4 . TRBV20-1 . CSASDRSAKNIQYF TGCAGTGCTAGCGACAGGTCAGCCAAAAACATTCAGTACTTC
TRBJ1-2 . TRBV3-1 . CASSQFAGYTF TGTGCCAGCAGCCAATTTGCGGGCTACACCTTC
TRBJ1-4 . TRBV6-5 . CASSPGPLQGKLFF TGTGCCAGCAGCCCCGGACCCTTGCAGGGAAAACTGTTTTTT
TRBJ1-2 . TRBV20-1 . CSAQKTGYTF TGCAGTGCTCAAAAGACAGGCTACACCTTC
TRBJ2-6 . TRBV12-3/TRBV12-4 . CASSLWQAGANVLTF TGTGCCAGCAGTTTGTGGCAAGCTGGGGCCAACGTCCTGACTTTC
TRBJ2-7 TRBD2 TRBV7-2 . CASSSELAGLFYEQYF TGTGCCAGCAGCTCGGAATTAGCGGGACTCTTCTACGAGCAGTACTTC
TRBJ2-1 . TRBV11-2 . CAALGGNEQFF TGTGCCGCCCTAGGCGGGAATGAGCAGTTCTTC
TRBJ1-5 . TRBV7-2 few CASSIGEEQPQHF TGTGCCAGCAGCATAGGAGAGGAGCAGCCCCAGCATTTT
TRBJ2-1 TRBD1 TRBV2 . CASTGDREQFF TGTGCCAGCACTGGGGACAGGGAGCAGTTCTTC
TRBJ2-1 TRBD1 TRBV7-2 many CASSQVQGARGYNEQFF TGTGCCAGCAGCCAGGTACAGGGGGCGCGGGGATACAATGAGCAGTTCTTC
TRBJ2-1 . TRBV4-1 many CASSPVANGPNEQFF TGCGCCAGCAGCCCGGTAGCCAACGGGCCCAATGAGCAGTTCTTC
TRBJ1-5 . TRBV24-1 few CTTLRQVPYSNQPQHF TGTACCACCCTCCGACAGGTCCCGTATAGCAATCAGCCCCAGCATTTT
TRBJ2-6 . TRBV7-2 . CASSSLSSSGASVLTF TGTGCCAGCAGCTCCCTTTCTAGCTCCGGGGCCAGCGTCCTGACTTTC
TRBJ1-2 TRBD1 TRBV10-3 . CAISDPTGGSSVGYTF TGTGCCATCAGTGACCCGACAGGGGGCTCATCCGTCGGCTACACCTTC
TRBJ1-1 TRBD1 TRBV19 . CASSINLWDRSRNTEAFF TGTGCCAGTAGTATCAATTTATGGGACAGAAGCCGGAACACTGAAGCTTTCTTT
TRBJ1-4 . TRBV9 few CASSPRGGTPTNEKLFF TGTGCCAGCAGCCCCCGGGGTGGGACTCCAACTAATGAAAAACTGTTTTTT
TRBJ2-5 . TRBV12-3/TRBV12-4 few CASTSPLETQYF TGTGCCAGCACCTCCCCCCTGGAGACCCAGTACTTC
TRBJ2-2 . TRBV27 few CASRRGGAGELFF TGTGCCAGCCGACGGGGAGGAGCCGGGGAGCTGTTTTTT
TRBJ1-5 . TRBV6-1 few CASTIAWGRNQPQHF TGTGCCAGCACAATAGCCTGGGGGCGGAATCAGCCCCAGCATTTT